This entry lists 19 T cell receptor beta chains sequenced from one sample in a study of spatial heterogeneity in lung cancer. Time point here: sample taken at primary tumor resection. Without sorting, whole RNA was sequenced from tumor, nontumor lung or frozen PBMC. One entry per CDR3 protein results from TCRdb running MiXCR on the 5' RACE reads. The table records tens of thousands of distinct CDR3 sequences, less than 15% of them present only once. Sequenced here: PBMCs, sampled at surgery. These receptors were taken from a male donor with early-stage non-small cell lung cancer.

This clonotype turned up a few times. This may be a read error: a much more frequent sequence differs by one nucleotide. This rearrangement joins TRBV3-1 to TRBJ1-5; D ambiguous. The germline gives CDR1 LGHDT, CDR2 YNNKEL (reference sequence). The CDR3 length is 14 residues. The CDR3 DNA reads as TGTGCCAACAGCCAAGTTAACGGAGATCAGCCCCAGCATTTT. As protein: CANSQVNGDQPQHF.

V and J are TRBV20-1 and TRBJ2-5; a weak D match, TRBD2 (5 bases). The germline V and J ends were trimmed by 1 base and 7 bases, with 16 bases remaining between them. CDR1 and CDR2 from the germline V gene are DFQATT and SNEGSKA (reference sequence). CDR3 length: 14 residues. CDR3 protein: CSARAPTRVATQYF. The CDR3 DNA sequence: TGCAGTGCTAGAGCCCCGACGAGGGTGGCGACCCAGTACTTC.

This clonotype was detected ten times or more. Here the CDR3 reads CASQRRAYNEQFF. CDR3 bases: TGTGCCAGCCAGAGAAGGGCCTACAATGAGCAGTTCTTC. V gene TRBV5-6 combines with J gene TRBJ2-1; no clear D gene. The CDR3 extends over 13 amino acids. V was pared by 7 bases and J by 2 bases, with 10 bases between. Germline lookup yields CDR1 SGHDT and CDR2 YYEEEE.

This clonotype came up a few times. The chain uses TRBV7-2 and TRBJ2-5, with TRBD1 matching 7 bases. V lost 7 bases, J lost 4 bases, and 6 bases stayed unmatched. The CDR3 sequence is 13 residues long. Germline V gives CDR1 SGHTA, CDR2 FQGNSA. In DNA form, the CDR3 reads TGTGCCAGCAACAACGACAGGGCAGAGACCCAGTACTTC. Translation gives CASNNDRAETQYF.

This clonotype appeared a few times. This rearrangement joins TRBV24-1 to TRBJ2-1; 7 positions match TRBD2. From germline, CDR1 is KGHDR and CDR2 SFDVKD. J gave up 6 bases and V 6 bases, and 10 bases lay outside the gene matches. The CDR3 extends over 15 amino acids. The CDR3 DNA reads as TGTGCCACCAGTAAAGGCGGGAGTGGTTCCAATGAGCAGTTCTTC. Translated: CATSKGGSGSNEQFF.

V is TRBV3-1 and J is TRBJ2-3; a possible D gene is TRBD2 (5 bases). Germline-derived CDR1 and CDR2 are LGHDT and YNNKEL (reference sequence). The length of the CDR3 is 19 residues. Trimming removed 1 base at V and 0 bases at J, with 20 bases between. The CDR3 nucleotides are TGTGCCAGCAGCCAAGTTTCGAGCGGAACAACCCCTAGCACAGATACGCAGTATTTT. Encoded protein: CASSQVSSGTTPSTDTQYF.

V usage is TRBV5-1 and J usage is TRBJ2-5; D gene uncertain. The ends were cut back, 2 bases at V and 1 base at J, with 6 bases in the middle. This CDR3 is built from 13 residues. CDR1 SGHRS and CDR2 YFSETQ come from the germline V gene. CDR3 in amino acids: CASSFTPQETQYF. In DNA, the CDR3 is TGCGCCAGCAGCTTCACCCCCCAAGAGACCCAGTACTTC.

This clonotype has more than one count but fewer than ten. The rearrangement links TRBV11-2 to TRBJ2-1; 10 bases match TRBD2. The CDR3 is made up of 15 amino acids. Germline loops: CDR1 SGHAT, CDR2 FQNNGV. Trimming took 3 bases from V and 9 from J; bases not matched to a gene: 8. CDR3 coding DNA: TGTGCCAGCAGCTTGAGCGGGAGGGCAGCCCTTGAGCAGTTCTTC. Translating it yields CASSLSGRAALEQFF.

The CDR3 DNA reads TGTGCCAGCAGTTCAGCCTCCGAGCAGTACTTC. This encodes CASSSASEQYF. The J gene is TRBJ2-7, the V gene TRBV6-5; no reliable D call. Trimming cost V 4 bases and J 6 bases, with 7 bases left between them. The CDR3 is made up of 11 amino acids. Germline CDR1 MNHEY, CDR2 SVGAGI.

This clonotype was detected only a few times. The chain joins TRBV4-1 to TRBJ2-7, with 8 bases lining up with TRBD1. Unmatched junction bases numbered 8, after V lost 1 base and J lost 3 bases. This CDR3 is built from 16 residues. Germline CDR1 is MGHRA and CDR2 is YSYEKL. The CDR3 DNA reads TGCGCCAGCAGCCAAGCCCAACAGGGGGTAAGCTACGAGCAGTACTTC. Translating it yields CASSQAQQGVSYEQYF.

This chain uses TRBV27 with TRBJ2-1, with D unresolved. The V and J ends lost 5 bases and 7 bases respectively, with 12 bases between them. The CDR3 is 13 amino acids. Per the germline V gene, CDR1 is MNHEY and CDR2 is SMNVEV (reference sequence). The CDR3, as DNA: TGTGCCAGCAGTGTCATTCGACAAAATGAGCAGTTCTTC. Its protein product is CASSVIRQNEQFF.

The V gene is TRBV5-4, the J gene TRBJ2-7; D may be TRBD2 (6 bases). Germline assignment: CDR1 SGHNT and CDR2 YYREEE (reference sequence). This CDR3 has 15 residues. Trimming cost V 1 base and J 0 bases, with 11 bases left between them. The CDR3 region has the DNA TGTGCCAGCAGCTTGAGGGGAGGCAGCTCCTACGAGCAGTACTTC. It yields the protein CASSLRGGSSYEQYF.

The table lists this clonotype with many counts. This sequence joins TRBV6-2 or TRBV6-3 and TRBJ2-2, with 10 nucleotides matching TRBD2. CDR1 is MNHEY and CDR2 is SVGEGT in the germline V gene. The CDR3 is 14 amino acids. Unmatched junction bases numbered 3, after V lost 8 bases and J lost 3 bases. In DNA, the CDR3 is TGTGCCAGCGGGGGACTAGCGTACACCGGGGAGCTGTTTTTT. Translation: CASGGLAYTGELFF.

This chain joins TRBV4-1 and TRBJ1-5; D unresolved. Per germline, CDR1 MGHRA and CDR2 YSYEKL. CDR3 length: 16 amino acids. Trimming took 1 base from V and 0 from J, leaving 10 bases between them. The CDR3 is CASSQGGVLSNQPQHF. The DNA for the CDR3 is TGCGCCAGCAGCCAAGGGGGAGTACTTAGCAATCAGCCCCAGCATTTT.

In its sample, this clonotype was seen many times. The rearrangement uses TRBV10-3 and TRBJ2-7, with unresolved D. The V and J ends lost 10 bases and 0 bases respectively, with 13 bases between them. Germline CDR1 and CDR2: ENHRY and SYGVKD. The CDR3 consists of 13 residues. The CDR3 region is CATERENSYEQYF. In DNA form, the CDR3 reads TGTGCCACGGAGCGCGAGAACTCCTACGAGCAGTACTTC.

This clonotype has more than one count but fewer than ten. The chain combines TRBV5-1 with TRBJ2-3; 9 positions agree with TRBD2. The CDR3 is 16 amino acids. From germline, CDR1 is SGHRS and CDR2 YFSETQ. J gave up 0 bases and V 4 bases, and 6 bases lay outside the gene matches. CDR3 in amino acids: CASSGRTSASTDTQYF. CDR3 DNA: TGCGCCAGCAGCGGAAGGACTAGCGCTAGCACAGATACGCAGTATTTT. Variable domain in full (rest from reference TRBV5-1 and TRBJ2-3): KAGVTQTPRYLIKTRGQQVTLSCSPISGHRSVSWYQQTPGQGLQFLFEYFSETQRNKGNFPGRFSGRQFSNSRSEMNVSTLELGDSALYLCASSGRTSASTDTQYFGPGTRLTVL.

V gene TRBV24-1 combines with J gene TRBJ1-1; TRBD1 matches at 10 bases. The CDR3 consists of 14 residues. CDR1 and CDR2 from the germline V gene are KGHDR and SFDVKD. Trimming at V came to 6 bases and at J to 5 bases, leaving 5 bases not matched to a gene. The chain's CDR3 is CATSTGTGETEAFF. The CDR3 DNA sequence: TGTGCCACCAGTACCGGGACAGGGGAGACTGAAGCTTTCTTT.

This clonotype showed up just a few times. This sequence joins TRBV9 and TRBJ1-1; the D is unclear. This CDR3 comprises 14 residues. Germline lookup yields CDR1 SGDLS and CDR2 YYNGEE. Trimming cost V 4 bases and J 0 bases, with 10 bases left between them. The CDR3 coding sequence is TGTGCCAGCAGCCAAGCCATCATGAACACTGAAGCTTTCTTT. It translates to CASSQAIMNTEAFF.

There are a few counts of this clonotype. The J gene is TRBJ1-1, the V gene TRBV7-2; unclear D gene. The V end was cut by 2 bases, the J end by 6 bases, with 7 bases between. The CDR3 contains 12 residues. Germline lookup yields CDR1 SGHTA and CDR2 FQGNSA. The CDR3 is CASSLLGAEAFF. The CDR3 nucleotides are TGTGCCAGCAGCTTATTAGGAGCTGAAGCTTTCTTT.